These 4 T cell receptor beta chains came from one sample sequenced in a study of OX40 agonist ivuxolimab in advanced cancers. Produced via immunoSEQ multiplex PCR; TCRdb's table is partial and in-frame only. Of some 87,000 clones detected, roughly 94% appear once; the ten largest clones hold approximately 10%. The specimen was CD4+ or CD8+ T cells sorted from blood, collected in a trial of the OX40 agonist ivuxolimab. The receptors here all came from an adult with an advanced solid tumor such as melanoma, head and neck, liver or kidney cancer.

The genes are TRBV11-2 and TRBJ2-7, with 7 bases lining up with TRBD1. The V gene's germline CDR1 is SGHAT and CDR2 FQNNGV. The CDR3 sequence is 15 residues long. V shed 3 bases and J 2 bases; nucleotides not matched to a gene: 7. This chain's CDR3 is CASSFHRGDTYEQYF. DNA for the CDR3: TGTGCCAGCAGCTTCCACAGGGGCGATACCTACGAGCAGTACTTC.

V usage is TRBV11-1 and J usage is TRBJ2-3; 10 nucleotides agree with TRBD2. The V and J ends lost 7 bases and 2 bases, in that order; junction bases with no gene match: 6. Germline V lookup: CDR1 SGHAT, CDR2 FQDESV (reference sequence). This CDR3 has 15 amino acids. CDR3 protein: CASTVGLADTDTQYF. The DNA for the CDR3 is TGTGCCAGCACCGTTGGACTAGCGGACACAGATACGCAGTATTTT.

A few counts support this clone. The chain has TRBV11-2 and TRBJ2-7; no firm D call. CDR1 and CDR2 from the germline V gene are SGHAT and FQNNGV. Trimming took off 0 bases at V and 3 bases at J, with 9 bases between the two ends. CDR3 length: 14 residues. The chain's CDR3 is CASSLDMALYEQYF. DNA for the CDR3: TGTGCCAGCAGCTTAGATATGGCCCTCTACGAGCAGTACTTC.

CDR3 coding DNA: TGTGCCAGCAGCTTAAACCAGGGTGAAGCTTTCTTT. Translating it yields CASSLNQGEAFF. This chain joins TRBV11-3 and TRBJ1-1; possible D gene TRBD1, 5 bases. From germline, CDR1 is SGHNT and CDR2 YENEEA. The CDR3 loop spans 12 amino acids. V lost 2 bases to trimming and J lost 7 bases, with 8 bases between them. Together with reference TRBV11-3 and TRBJ1-1, the CDR3 gives the full variable domain: EAGVVQSPRYKIIEKKQPVAFWCNPISGHNTLYWYLQNLGQGPELLIRYENEEAVDDSQLPKDRFSAERLKGVDSTLKIQPAELGDSAVYLCASSLNQGEAFFGQGTRLTVV.